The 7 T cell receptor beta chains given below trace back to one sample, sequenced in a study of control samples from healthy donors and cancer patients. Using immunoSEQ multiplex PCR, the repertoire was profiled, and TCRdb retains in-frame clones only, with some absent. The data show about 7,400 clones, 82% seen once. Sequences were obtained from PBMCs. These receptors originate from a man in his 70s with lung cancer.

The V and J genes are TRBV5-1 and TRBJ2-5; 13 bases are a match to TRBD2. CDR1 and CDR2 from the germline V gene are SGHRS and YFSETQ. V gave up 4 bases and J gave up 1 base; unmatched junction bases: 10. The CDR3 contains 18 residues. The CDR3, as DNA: TGCGCCAGCAGCCCCGGACTAGCGGGAGCCTTAAGCCAAGAGACCCAGTACTTC. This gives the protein CASSPGLAGALSQETQYF.

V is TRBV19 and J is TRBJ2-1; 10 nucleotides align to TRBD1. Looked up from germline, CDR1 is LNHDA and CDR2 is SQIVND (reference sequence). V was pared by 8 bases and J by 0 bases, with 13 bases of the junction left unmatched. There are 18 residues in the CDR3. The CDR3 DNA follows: TGTGCCAGTTCGGGACAGGGGCGTAGTCGGAGCTCCTACAATGAGCAGTTCTTC. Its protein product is CASSGQGRSRSSYNEQFF.

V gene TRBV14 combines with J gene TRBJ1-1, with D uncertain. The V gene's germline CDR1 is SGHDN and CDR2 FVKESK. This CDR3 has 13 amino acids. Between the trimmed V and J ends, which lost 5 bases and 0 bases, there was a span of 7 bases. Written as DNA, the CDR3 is TGTGCCAGCAGCAAAAAGCTGAACACTGAAGCTTTCTTT. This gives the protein CASSKKLNTEAFF.

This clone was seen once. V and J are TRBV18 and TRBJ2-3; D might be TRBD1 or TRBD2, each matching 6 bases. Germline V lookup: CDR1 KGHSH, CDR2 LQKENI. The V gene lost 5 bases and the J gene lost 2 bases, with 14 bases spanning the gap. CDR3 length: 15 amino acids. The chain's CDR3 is CASSSTGGYTDTQYF. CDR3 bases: TGTGCCAGCTCATCGACCGGGGGCTACACAGATACGCAGTATTTT.

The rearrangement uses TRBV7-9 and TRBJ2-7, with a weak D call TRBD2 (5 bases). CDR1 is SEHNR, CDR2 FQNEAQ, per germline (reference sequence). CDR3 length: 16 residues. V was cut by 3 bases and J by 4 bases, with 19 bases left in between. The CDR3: CASSLGLGHRGYEQYF. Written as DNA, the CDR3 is TGTGCCAGCAGCTTGGGGTTAGGGCACCGAGGGTACGAGCAGTACTTC.

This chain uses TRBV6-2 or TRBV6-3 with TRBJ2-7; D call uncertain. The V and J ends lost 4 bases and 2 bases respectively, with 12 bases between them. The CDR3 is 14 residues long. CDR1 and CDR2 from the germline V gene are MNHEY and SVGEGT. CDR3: CASSLRLLPYEQYF. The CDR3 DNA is TGTGCCAGCAGTTTAAGACTTCTACCCTACGAGCAGTACTTC.

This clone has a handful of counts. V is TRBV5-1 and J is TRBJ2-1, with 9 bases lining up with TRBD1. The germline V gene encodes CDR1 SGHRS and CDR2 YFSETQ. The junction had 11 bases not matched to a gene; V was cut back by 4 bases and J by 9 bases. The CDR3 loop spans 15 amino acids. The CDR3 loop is CASSPTGTGYAEQFF. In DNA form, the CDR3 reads TGCGCCAGCAGCCCTACCGGGACAGGGTATGCTGAGCAGTTCTTC.